Below are 14 T cell receptor beta chains sequenced from a single sample in a study of OX40 agonist ivuxolimab in advanced cancers. To prepare the library, the immunoSEQ multiplex PCR assay was applied. The immuneACCESS repertoire file appears here via TCRdb, limited to in-frame rearrangements. These files lack a portion of the clones; in checked studies, under half of the deficit traces to unresolved V genes, and the cause of the others is not known. The sample data list tens of thousands of clones, and approximately 79% of these were observed just once. Approximately 10% of the sample belongs to the ten largest clones. The input for sequencing was CD4+ or CD8+ T cells sorted from blood, taken in a trial of the OX40 agonist ivuxolimab. The receptors come from an adult with an advanced solid tumor such as melanoma, head and neck, liver or kidney cancer.

The rearrangement joins TRBV6-5 to TRBJ1-2, with TRBD1 as a possible D gene (5 bases). Germline V CDR1 and CDR2: MNHEY, SVGAGI. The ends were cut back, 6 bases at V and 6 bases at J, with 8 bases in the middle. This CDR3 has 11 amino acids. The CDR3 spells CASRGQDGYTF. In DNA, the CDR3 is TGTGCCAGCAGGGGGCAGGATGGCTACACCTTC.

There are a few counts of this clone. The rearrangement uses TRBV16 and TRBJ1-3; no reliable D call. Germline loops: CDR1 KGHSY, CDR2 FQNENV. This CDR3 spans 14 amino acids. Trimming took off 0 bases at V and 2 bases at J, with 5 bases between the two ends. The CDR3 bases are TGTGCCAGCAGCCAATCAACCGCTGGAAACACCATATATTTT. Amino acid sequence: CASSQSTAGNTIYF.

V gene TRBV11-1 combines with J gene TRBJ2-5; 7 bases align to TRBD1. The J call may be faulty, since TRBJ2-7 better matches the DNA end. Germline V gene lookup returns CDR1 SGHAT and CDR2 FQDESV (reference sequence). There are 13 residues in the CDR3. The CDR3 loop is CASRTGTVGEQYF. CDR3 nucleotides: TGTGCCAGCAGGACCGGGACAGTCGGCGAGCAGTACTTC.

The rearrangement uses TRBV7-8 and TRBJ1-6; 7 bases match TRBD1. In germline, CDR1 is SGHVS, CDR2 FQNEAQ. V trimming: 4 bases; J trimming: 7 bases; junction bases outside the gene matches: 4. The length of the CDR3 is 14 residues. CDR3 protein: CASSSQTGNSPLHF. The CDR3 bases are TGTGCCAGCAGCTCCCAGACAGGGAATTCACCCCTCCACTTT.

This clone was counted at least ten times. The V call is TRBV19, the J call TRBJ2-1; 7 bases fit TRBD2. Germline CDR1 reads LNHDA; CDR2 reads SQIVND (reference sequence). The CDR3 covers 17 residues. With V trimmed by 4 bases and J by 12 bases, 21 bases remained unmatched. CDR3 DNA sequence: TGTGCCAGTAGTAGTAGGTTCGTAGACGGCGGGGGAGTTTGGCAGTTCTTC. It codes for CASSSRFVDGGGVWQFF.

V gene TRBV28 combines with J gene TRBJ2-7; TRBD1 agrees at 8 bases. Germline CDR1 and CDR2: MDHEN and SYDVKM. The V and J ends lost 6 bases and 1 base, in that order; junction bases with no gene match: 8. The CDR3 is 15 residues long. DNA for the CDR3: TGTGCCAGCAGAAACACAGGGGGATCGTCCTACGAGCAGTACTTC. Its translation: CASRNTGGSSYEQYF.

This sequence joins TRBV7-9 and TRBJ2-1; no reliable D call. The CDR3 is 15 amino acids. Trimming pared 3 bases from V and 3 bases from J, leaving 12 bases between. In germline, CDR1 is SEHNR, CDR2 FQNEAQ (reference sequence). CDR3 DNA: TGTGCCAGCAGCTTGACCGACCCTTACTACAATGAGCAGTTCTTC. Protein sequence: CASSLTDPYYNEQFF.

This chain links TRBV27 with TRBJ2-3; 16 positions match TRBD2. There are 18 residues in the CDR3. The germline V gene has CDR1 MNHEY and CDR2 SMNVEV (reference sequence). Trimming cost V 7 bases and J 3 bases; bases outside gene matches: 10. CDR3 sequence reads: CASKLGLAGGPGTDTQYF. The CDR3 DNA reads TGTGCCAGCAAACTGGGACTAGCGGGAGGGCCAGGGACAGATACGCAGTATTTT.

The V call is TRBV5-6, the J call TRBJ1-2; D is perhaps TRBD1 (6 bases). V gave up 0 bases and J gave up 8 bases, with 14 bases separating them. The CDR3 runs 14 residues. CDR1 and CDR2 from the germline V gene are SGHDT and YYEEEE. CDR3 protein: CASSLGDRRAGYTF. The CDR3 nucleotides read TGTGCCAGCAGCTTGGGAGACAGGCGTGCGGGCTACACCTTC.

This clone was recorded once. The chain combines TRBV27 with TRBJ2-5, with no clear D. Matching the DNA end better, TRBJ2-7 makes the J call doubtful. Per the germline V gene, CDR1 is MNHEY and CDR2 is SMNVEV (reference sequence). The CDR3 spans 15 residues. The CDR3 region is CASSSSNTETYEQYF. Written as DNA, the CDR3 is TGTGCCAGCAGTTCTTCTAACACTGAAACCTACGAGCAGTACTTC.

The gene calls are TRBV7-2 and TRBJ2-5; 11 nucleotides align to TRBD2. The DNA matches TRBJ2-7 better at its end, which makes the J call doubtful. The V gene's germline CDR1 is SGHTA and CDR2 FQGNSA. The CDR3 sequence is 14 residues long. In DNA, the CDR3 is TGTGCCAGCAGCCTCCGACTAGCGGGATACGAGCAGTACTTC. It codes for CASSLRLAGYEQYF.

J is TRBJ2-1 and V is TRBV15; 14 bases map to TRBD2. J was trimmed by 8 bases and V by 3 bases; bases with no gene match: 3. The length of the CDR3 is 15 residues. Germline-derived CDR1 and CDR2 are LNHNV and YYDKDF (reference sequence). The CDR3 is CATSRRLAGGHEQFF. DNA for the CDR3: TGTGCCACCAGCAGGAGACTAGCGGGGGGGCATGAGCAGTTCTTC.

The chain couples TRBV25-1 to TRBJ1-4; D is uncertain. Trimming took 9 bases from V and 3 from J, leaving 11 bases between them. The germline V gene encodes CDR1 MGHDK and CDR2 SYGVNS. The CDR3 extends over 13 amino acids. CDR3 protein: CASRNTPNEKLFF. CDR3 DNA sequence: TGTGCCAGTAGGAATACCCCTAATGAAAAACTGTTTTTT.

This clone appeared many times. This chain links TRBV9 with TRBJ2-5, with D perhaps matching TRBD1 or TRBD2 (5 bases each). The CDR3 totals 14 residues. V lost 0 bases, J lost 5 bases, and 11 bases lay in between. Germline V gives CDR1 SGDLS, CDR2 YYNGEE. The chain's CDR3 is CASSVAGTAETQYF. CDR3 in DNA: TGTGCCAGCAGCGTAGCCGGGACGGCGGAGACCCAGTACTTC.